This T cell receptor beta chain was profiled in a study of shared clonotypes between healthy human individuals. Notes on the study in general: Sorted-subset sequencing, rarefaction showed, was incomplete despite large depth.

TCRdb's table, derived via immunoSEQ multiplex PCR, lists solely in-frame clones and lacks some. The sample lists roughly 2.1 million clones; approximately 94% were seen once. Germline V gives CDR1 MNHEY, CDR2 SMNVEV (reference sequence). This CDR3 region has 13 residues. Trimming took 3 bases from V and 2 from J, leaving 6 bases between them. This clone was observed once. Its antigen is not identified. The sample carries other DNA sequences with the same CDR3. Cells designated naive CD8 were CD45RO-negative and were positively selected for CCR7, with terminally differentiated effector memory CD45RA+ cells excluded.

The origin of this receptor is a man aged 18 to 29 in good health. Some clones in this sample may be carry-over from other donors' samples. The source material was naive CD8+ T cells from PBMCs. This chain joins TRBV27 and TRBJ2-3; D is ambiguous. CDR3 nucleotide sequence: TGTGCCAGCAGTTTGGCCCCCACAGATACGCAGTATTTT. It yields the protein CASSLAPTDTQYF.